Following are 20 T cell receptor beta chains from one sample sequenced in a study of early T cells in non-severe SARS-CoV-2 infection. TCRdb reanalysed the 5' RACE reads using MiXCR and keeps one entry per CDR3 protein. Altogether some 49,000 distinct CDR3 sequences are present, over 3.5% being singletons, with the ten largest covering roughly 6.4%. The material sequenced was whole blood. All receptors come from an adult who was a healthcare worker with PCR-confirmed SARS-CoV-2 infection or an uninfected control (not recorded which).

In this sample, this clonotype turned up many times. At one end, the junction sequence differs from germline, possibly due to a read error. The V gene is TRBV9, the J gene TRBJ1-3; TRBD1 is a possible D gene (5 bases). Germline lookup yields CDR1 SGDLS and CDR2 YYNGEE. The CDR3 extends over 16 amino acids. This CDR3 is CASSSYRQFSENTIYF. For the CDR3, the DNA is TGTGCCAGCAGCTCATATAGACAGTTCTCTGAAAACACCATATATTTT.

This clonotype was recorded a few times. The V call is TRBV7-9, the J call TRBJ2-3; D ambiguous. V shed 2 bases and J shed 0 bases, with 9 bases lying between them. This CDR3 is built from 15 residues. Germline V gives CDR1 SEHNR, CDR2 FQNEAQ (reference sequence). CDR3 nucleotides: TGTGCCAGCAGCTTACTCGGAGCTAGCACAGATACGCAGTATTTT. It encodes CASSLLGASTDTQYF.

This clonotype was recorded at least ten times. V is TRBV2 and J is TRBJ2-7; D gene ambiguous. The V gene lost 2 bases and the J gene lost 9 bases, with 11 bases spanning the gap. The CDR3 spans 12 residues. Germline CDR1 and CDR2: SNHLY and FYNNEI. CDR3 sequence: CASSERVGVQYF. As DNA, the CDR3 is TGTGCCAGCAGTGAACGGGTCGGTGTGCAGTACTTC.

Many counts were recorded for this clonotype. CDR3 protein: CASSSTSGIRTDTQYF. Here the CDR3 DNA reads TGTGCCAGCAGTTCTACTAGCGGGATACGGACAGATACGCAGTATTTT. This chain links TRBV13 with TRBJ2-3; 10 bases line up with TRBD2. The CDR3 runs to 16 residues. After removal of 6 bases from V and 3 bases from J, the junction contained 9 bases not matched to a gene. The V gene's germline CDR1 is PRHDT and CDR2 FYEKMQ (reference sequence).

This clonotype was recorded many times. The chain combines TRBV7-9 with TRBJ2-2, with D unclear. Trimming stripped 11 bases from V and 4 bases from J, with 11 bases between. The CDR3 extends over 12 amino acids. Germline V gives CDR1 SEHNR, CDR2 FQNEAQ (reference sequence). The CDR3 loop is CAFQKATGELFF. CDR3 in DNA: TGTGCCTTTCAGAAGGCCACCGGGGAGCTGTTTTTT.

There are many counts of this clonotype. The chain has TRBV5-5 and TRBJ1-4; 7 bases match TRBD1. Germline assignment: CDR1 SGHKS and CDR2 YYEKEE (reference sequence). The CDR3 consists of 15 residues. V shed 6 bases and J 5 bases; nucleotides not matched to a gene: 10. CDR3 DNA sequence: TGTGCCAGCACCAACCCGGGACAGAAAAATGAAAAACTGTTTTTT. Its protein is CASTNPGQKNEKLFF.

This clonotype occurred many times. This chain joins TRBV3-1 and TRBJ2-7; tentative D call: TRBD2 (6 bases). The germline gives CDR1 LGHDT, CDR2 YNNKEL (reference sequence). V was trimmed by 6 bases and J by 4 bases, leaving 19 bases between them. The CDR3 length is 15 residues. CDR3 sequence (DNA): TGTGCCAGCAGACAATGCGGGATAACTAAATACGAGCAGTACTTC. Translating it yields CASRQCGITKYEQYF.

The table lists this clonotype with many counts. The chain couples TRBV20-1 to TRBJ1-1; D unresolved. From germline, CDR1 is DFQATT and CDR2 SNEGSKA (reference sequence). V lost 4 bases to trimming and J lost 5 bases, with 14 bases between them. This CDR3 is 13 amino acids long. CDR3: CSAKSPGGTEAFF. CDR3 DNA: TGCAGTGCTAAGTCCCCGGGAGGTACTGAAGCTTTCTTT.

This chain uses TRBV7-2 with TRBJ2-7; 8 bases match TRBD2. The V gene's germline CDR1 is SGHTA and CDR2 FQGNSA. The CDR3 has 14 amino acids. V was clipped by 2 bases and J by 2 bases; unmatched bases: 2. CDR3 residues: CASSLPGGPYEQYF. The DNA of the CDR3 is TGTGCCAGCAGCTTACCGGGGGGGCCCTACGAGCAGTACTTC.

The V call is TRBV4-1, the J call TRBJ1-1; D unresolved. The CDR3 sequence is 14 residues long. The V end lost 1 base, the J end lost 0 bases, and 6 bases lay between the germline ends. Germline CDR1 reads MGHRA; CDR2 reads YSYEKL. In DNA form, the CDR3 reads TGCGCCAGCAGCCAAGCTTCTTTGAACACTGAAGCTTTCTTT. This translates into CASSQASLNTEAFF.

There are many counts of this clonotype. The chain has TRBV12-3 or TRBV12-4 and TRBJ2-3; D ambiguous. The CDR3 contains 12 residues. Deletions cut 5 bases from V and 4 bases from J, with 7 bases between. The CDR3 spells CASSPGSDTQYF. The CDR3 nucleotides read TGTGCCAGCAGTCCTGGTTCAGATACGCAGTATTTT.

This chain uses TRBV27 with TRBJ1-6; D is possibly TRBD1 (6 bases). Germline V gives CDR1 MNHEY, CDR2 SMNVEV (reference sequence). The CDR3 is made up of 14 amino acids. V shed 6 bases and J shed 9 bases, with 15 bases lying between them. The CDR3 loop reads CASSWDMGGSPLHF. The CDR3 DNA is TGTGCCAGCAGCTGGGACATGGGGGGTTCACCCCTCCACTTT.

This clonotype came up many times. CDR3 coding DNA: TGTGCCAGCAGCCAGGGACAGGGGGTTTTGCCCCTCCACTTT. This translates into CASSQGQGVLPLHF. The chain joins TRBV7-2 to TRBJ1-6; the match to TRBD1 covers 11 bases. V gave up 5 bases and J gave up 13 bases; unmatched junction bases: 7. Per the germline V gene, CDR1 is SGHTA and CDR2 is FQGNSA. This CDR3 contains 14 residues.

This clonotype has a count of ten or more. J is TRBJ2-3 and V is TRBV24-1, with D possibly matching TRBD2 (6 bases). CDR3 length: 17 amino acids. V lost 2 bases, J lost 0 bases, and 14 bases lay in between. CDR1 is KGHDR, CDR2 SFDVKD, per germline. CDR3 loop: CATSDYIADPSTDTQYF. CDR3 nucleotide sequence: TGTGCCACCAGTGATTACATAGCGGACCCTAGCACAGATACGCAGTATTTT.

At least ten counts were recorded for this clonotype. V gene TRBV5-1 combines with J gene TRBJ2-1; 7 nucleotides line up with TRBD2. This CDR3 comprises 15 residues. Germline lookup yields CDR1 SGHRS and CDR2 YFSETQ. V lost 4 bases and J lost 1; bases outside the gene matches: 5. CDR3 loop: CASSQGGSSYNEQFF. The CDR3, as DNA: TGCGCCAGCAGCCAGGGAGGGTCTTCCTACAATGAGCAGTTCTTC.

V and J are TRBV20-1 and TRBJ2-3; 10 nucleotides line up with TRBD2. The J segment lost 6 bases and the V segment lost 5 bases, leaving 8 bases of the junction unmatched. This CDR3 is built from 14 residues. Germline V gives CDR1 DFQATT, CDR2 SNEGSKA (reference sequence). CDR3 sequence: CSASLAGAPDTQYF. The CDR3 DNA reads TGCAGTGCTTCCCTAGCGGGAGCACCCGATACGCAGTATTTT.

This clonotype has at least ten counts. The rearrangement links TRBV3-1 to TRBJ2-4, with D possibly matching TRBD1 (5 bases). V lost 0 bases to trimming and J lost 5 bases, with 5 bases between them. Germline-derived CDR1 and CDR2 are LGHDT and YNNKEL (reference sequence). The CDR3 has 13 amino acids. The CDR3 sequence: CASSQDRENIQYF. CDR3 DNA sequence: TGTGCCAGCAGCCAAGACAGGGAAAACATTCAGTACTTC.

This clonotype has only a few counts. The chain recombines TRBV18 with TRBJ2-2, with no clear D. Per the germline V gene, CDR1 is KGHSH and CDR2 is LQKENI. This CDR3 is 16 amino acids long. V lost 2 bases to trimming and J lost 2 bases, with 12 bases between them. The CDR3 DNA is TGTGCCAGCTCACCAGAATTGGCGCAAAACACCGGGGAGCTGTTTTTT. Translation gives CASSPELAQNTGELFF. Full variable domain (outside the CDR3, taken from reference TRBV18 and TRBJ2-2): NAGVMQNPRHLVRRRGQEARLRCSPMKGHSHVYWYRQLPEEGLKFMVYLQKENIIDESGMPKERFSAEFPKEGPSILRIQQVVRGDSAAYFCASSPELAQNTGELFFGEGSRLTVL.

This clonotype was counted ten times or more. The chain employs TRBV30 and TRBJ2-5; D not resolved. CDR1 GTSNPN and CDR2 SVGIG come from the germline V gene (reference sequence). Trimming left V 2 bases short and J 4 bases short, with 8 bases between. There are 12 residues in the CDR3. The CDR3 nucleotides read TGTGCCTGGAGTACAGTTGGAGAGACCCAGTACTTC. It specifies CAWSTVGETQYF.

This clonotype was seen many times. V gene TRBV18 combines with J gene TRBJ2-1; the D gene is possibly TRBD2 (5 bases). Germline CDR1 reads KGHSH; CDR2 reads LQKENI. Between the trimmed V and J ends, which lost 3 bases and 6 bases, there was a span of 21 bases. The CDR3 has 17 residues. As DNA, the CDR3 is TGTGCCAGCTCACCCGTAAAGGCCGCTGTACGGGGCAATGAGCAGTTCTTC. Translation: CASSPVKAAVRGNEQFF. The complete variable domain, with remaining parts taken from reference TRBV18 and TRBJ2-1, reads NAGVMQNPRHLVRRRGQEARLRCSPMKGHSHVYWYRQLPEEGLKFMVYLQKENIIDESGMPKERFSAEFPKEGPSILRIQQVVRGDSAAYFCASSPVKAAVRGNEQFFGPGTRLTVL.